The 4 T cell receptor beta chains presented below share a single source sample, sequenced in a study of blood T cell repertoires in COVID-19. This table comes from immunoSEQ multiplex PCR, and its TCRdb copy is limited to in-frame clones, with some not included. The sample lists about 150,000 clones, 78% occurring once. Sequencing used PBMCs or T cells enriched from blood (not recorded which). The receptors were sampled from a woman aged 45-65 years who had recovered from COVID-19.

V usage is TRBV20-1 and J usage is TRBJ1-6; TRBD1 is a possible D gene (5 bases). V lost 3 bases and J lost 7, with 10 bases in between. There are 13 residues in the CDR3. The germline V gene encodes CDR1 DFQATT and CDR2 SNEGSKA (reference sequence). The CDR3 DNA follows: TGCAGTGCTAGTTCAGGGCCGAATTCACCCCTCCACTTT. It specifies CSASSGPNSPLHF.

The chain combines TRBV4-2 with TRBJ1-2; the match to TRBD1 covers 7 bases. V was clipped by 0 bases and J by 10 bases; unmatched bases: 17. Looked up from germline, CDR1 is LGHNA and CDR2 is YNFKEQ. The CDR3 is 17 amino acids. CDR3 region: CASSQDDPRQGWRVYTF. DNA for the CDR3: TGTGCCAGCAGCCAAGATGACCCACGACAGGGTTGGCGAGTCTACACCTTC.

The rearrangement uses TRBV5-5 and TRBJ1-2; weak D call: TRBD1 (6 bases). Germline V lookup: CDR1 SGHKS, CDR2 YYEKEE (reference sequence). CDR3 size: 15 residues. V lost 1 base, J lost 0 bases, and 10 bases lay in between. The CDR3 loop reads CASSLRGNANYGYTF. DNA of the CDR3: TGTGCCAGCAGCTTGAGGGGGAATGCTAACTATGGCTACACCTTC.

In its sample, this clone was seen once. The CDR3 DNA reads as TGTGCCAGCAGCTTAGTTTTACAAAGCACAGATACGCAGTATTTT. This encodes CASSLVLQSTDTQYF. The rearrangement links TRBV7-9 to TRBJ2-3; D not resolved. The CDR3 is made up of 15 amino acids. Trimming left V 1 base short and J 0 bases short, with 8 bases between. Germline V gene data show CDR1 as SEHNR and CDR2 as FQNEAQ (reference sequence).